This T cell receptor beta chain was documented in a study of blood T cell repertoires in COVID-19. Clones were sequenced by immunoSEQ multiplex PCR, and TCRdb holds only the in-frame ones, with some missing. The sample holds some 200,000 clones, around 87% seen once. V shed 4 bases, J shed 2 bases, and the junction held 2 bases outside the gene matches. The CDR3 totals 16 residues. Germline V gives CDR1 LGHDT, CDR2 YNNKEL (reference sequence). What was sequenced was PBMCs or T cells enriched from blood (not recorded which). The chain carries TRBV3-1 (or the pseudogene TRBV3-2) and TRBJ2-7; 16 nucleotides agree with TRBD2. The clonotype originates from a woman aged 18-29 years in a cohort exposed to, infected with or recovered from COVID-19 (not recorded which). CDR3 in amino acids: CASSRGTSGGAYEQYF. Written as DNA, the CDR3 is TGTGCCAGCAGCCGCGGGACTAGCGGGGGGGCCTACGAGCAGTACTTC.